One and the same sample provided the 27 T cell receptor beta chains below, sequenced in a study of CD8 T cells in ankylosing spondylitis. One entry per CDR3 protein results from TCRdb running MiXCR on the 5' RACE reads. The sample has about 200,000 distinct CDR3 sequences, roughly 26% seen once. Input material: blood, either unsorted or a sorted T cell fraction (not recorded which). These receptors came from a male donor with ankylosing spondylitis or in good health (not recorded which).

The chain couples TRBV6-5 to TRBJ2-7, with D tentatively TRBD2 (5 bases). The germline CDR1 and CDR2 sequences are MNHEY and SVGAGI. The CDR3 covers 15 residues. V dropped 0 bases and J dropped 2 bases, with 11 bases sitting between them. CDR3 in amino acids: CASSYSSGRPYEQYF. CDR3 nucleotide sequence: TGTGCCAGCAGTTACTCGAGCGGCAGGCCCTACGAGCAGTACTTC.

This clonotype was observed a few times. The chain recombines TRBV2 with TRBJ2-4, with TRBD2 matching 9 bases. This CDR3 is built from 16 residues. The germline gives CDR1 SNHLY, CDR2 FYNNEI. Trimming removed 1 base from V and 2 bases from J; junction bases left unmatched: 3. The CDR3 DNA follows: TGTGCCAGCAGTGAAGAGCGGGAGGCGCCCAAAAACATTCAGTACTTC. Its translation is CASSEEREAPKNIQYF. Full variable domain (outside the CDR3, taken from reference TRBV2 and TRBJ2-4): EPEVTQTPSHQVTQMGQEVILRCVPISNHLYFYWYRQILGQKVEFLVSFYNNEISEKSEIFDDQFSVERPDGSNFTLKIRSTKLEDSAMYFCASSEEREAPKNIQYFGAGTRLSVL.

J is TRBJ1-6 and V is TRBV12-3 or TRBV12-4; the D gene is possibly TRBD1 (5 bases). The V end was cut by 3 bases, the J end by 1 base, with 7 bases between. CDR3 length equals 15 residues. The CDR3 bases are TGTGCCAGCAGTTTCGACAGATCCTATAATTCACCCCTCCACTTT. This translates into CASSFDRSYNSPLHF.

This clonotype came up many times. This chain links TRBV5-1 with TRBJ2-7; 7 bases agree with TRBD1. Trimming cost V 2 bases and J 5 bases; bases outside gene matches: 4. The germline V gene encodes CDR1 SGHRS and CDR2 YFSETQ. The length of the CDR3 is 13 residues. As DNA, the CDR3 is TGCGCCAGCAGCTTTGACAGGGTAAACGAGCAGTACTTC. Its translation: CASSFDRVNEQYF.

This clonotype was counted many times. The rearrangement joins TRBV5-1 to TRBJ2-5; no clear D. Germline V lookup: CDR1 SGHRS, CDR2 YFSETQ. The CDR3 totals 13 residues. Trimming removed 0 bases at V and 5 bases at J, with 8 bases between. CDR3 protein: CASSLEARETQYF. Here the CDR3 DNA reads TGCGCCAGCAGCTTGGAGGCTCGGGAGACCCAGTACTTC.

This clonotype was detected only a few times. The V gene is TRBV20-1, the J gene TRBJ2-3, with D perhaps matching TRBD2 (6 bases). In germline, CDR1 is DFQATT, CDR2 SNEGSKA (reference sequence). This CDR3 has 16 residues. V lost 0 bases and J 6 bases, leaving 19 bases between the germline ends. CDR3 nucleotides: TGCAGTGCTAGAGATGAGGTGTTGGGGGGAGTGGATACGCAGTATTTT. Amino acid sequence: CSARDEVLGGVDTQYF.

This clonotype was recorded many times. The chain combines TRBV10-3 with TRBJ2-1, with a weak D call TRBD2 (5 bases). CDR3 length equals 12 residues. Germline loops: CDR1 ENHRY, CDR2 SYGVKD. Trimming cost V 7 bases and J 9 bases, with 13 bases left between them. The CDR3 protein is CAIKNAGSEQFF. CDR3 bases: TGTGCCATCAAAAACGCGGGCAGTGAGCAGTTCTTC.

This clonotype has at least ten counts. V is TRBV4-1 and J is TRBJ1-1; D ambiguous. The germline V and J ends were trimmed by 4 bases and 2 bases, with 11 bases remaining between them. Per germline, CDR1 MGHRA and CDR2 YSYEKL. This CDR3 is built from 14 residues. In DNA form, the CDR3 reads TGCGCCAGCAGCCTGACGCGTGGAAACACTGAAGCTTTCTTT. This codes for CASSLTRGNTEAFF.

The chain links TRBV19 to TRBJ2-1, with D maybe TRBD1 (5 bases). Germline values: CDR1 LNHDA, CDR2 SQIVND (reference sequence). The CDR3 extends over 14 amino acids. V lost 4 bases to trimming and J lost 9 bases, with 16 bases between them. The CDR3: CASSKSKTVSEQFF. The CDR3 DNA reads as TGTGCCAGTAGTAAATCTAAGACAGTCAGTGAGCAGTTCTTC.

The chain is built from TRBV20-1 and TRBJ2-1; D possibly matches TRBD1 or TRBD2 (5 bases each). CDR3 length: 14 residues. V was trimmed by 5 bases and J by 5 bases, leaving 16 bases between them. Germline V gives CDR1 DFQATT, CDR2 SNEGSKA (reference sequence). The CDR3 here is CSAGTGARDNEQFF. The CDR3 nucleotides are TGCAGTGCTGGCACCGGGGCCAGGGACAATGAGCAGTTCTTC.

This clonotype was seen repeatedly, ten times or more. The chain combines TRBV5-4 with TRBJ1-1; possibly TRBD1 for D (6 bases). The germline CDR1 and CDR2 sequences are SGHNT and YYREEE (reference sequence). The CDR3 covers 14 residues. The V gene lost 5 bases and the J gene lost 0 bases, with 11 bases spanning the gap. The CDR3 nucleotides read TGTGCCAGCAGGGGGGGCGGCATGAACACTGAAGCTTTCTTT. As protein: CASRGGGMNTEAFF.

The table lists this clonotype with many counts. The chain is built from TRBV7-2 and TRBJ2-2; no reliable D call. Germline V gene lookup returns CDR1 SGHTA and CDR2 FQGNSA. V shed 5 bases and J shed 6 bases, with 7 bases lying between them. There are 12 residues in the CDR3. CDR3 nucleotide sequence: TGTGCCAGCAGCCCGTATGCCGGGGAGCTGTTTTTT. This codes for CASSPYAGELFF.

V gene TRBV12-3 or TRBV12-4 combines with J gene TRBJ1-2; weak D call: TRBD1 (6 bases). The length of the CDR3 is 13 residues. Trimming removed 6 bases at V and 4 bases at J, with 12 bases between. This CDR3 is CASRKDSAYGYTF. CDR3 DNA: TGTGCCAGCAGGAAGGACAGCGCCTATGGCTACACCTTC.

This clonotype occurred many times. V is TRBV4-3 and J is TRBJ2-1; D not resolved. This CDR3 has 11 amino acids. The V gene's germline CDR1 is LGHNA and CDR2 YSLEER. V was shortened by 4 bases and J by 8 bases, with 6 bases between the two germline ends. DNA of the CDR3: TGCGCCAGCAGCCCCTGGGATGAGCAGTTCTTC. It is translated as CASSPWDEQFF.

The rearrangement joins TRBV20-1 to TRBJ2-1; 10 bases agree with TRBD2. V lost 5 bases, J lost 0 bases, and 7 bases stayed unmatched. The CDR3 runs to 16 residues. From germline, CDR1 is DFQATT and CDR2 SNEGSKA (reference sequence). CDR3 residues: CSAHSSSGSSYNEQFF. As DNA, the CDR3 is TGCAGTGCTCACTCTTCTAGCGGGAGCTCCTACAATGAGCAGTTCTTC.

The V and J genes are TRBV24-1 and TRBJ2-1; D possibly corresponds to TRBD2 (5 bases). V dropped 6 bases and J dropped 7 bases, with 12 bases sitting between them. Germline V gene lookup returns CDR1 KGHDR and CDR2 SFDVKD. The CDR3 spans 13 residues. CDR3 nucleotide sequence: TGTGCCACCAGTCCGGGGAGTGGGAATGAGCAGTTCTTC. Protein sequence: CATSPGSGNEQFF.

This clonotype was seen many times. This chain connects TRBV20-1 to TRBJ2-1, with 12 positions matching TRBD2. Germline CDR1 DFQATT, CDR2 SNEGSKA (reference sequence). The CDR3 consists of 16 residues. V trimming: 3 bases; J trimming: 0 bases; junction bases outside the gene matches: 3. The CDR3 DNA sequence: TGCAGTGCTAGTCTAGCGGGAGGGTACTCCTACAATGAGCAGTTCTTC. Protein product: CSASLAGGYSYNEQFF.

This clonotype was recorded at least ten times. The DNA of the CDR3 is TGCGCCAGCAGCCACTACGGACTAGCGGGCTACAATGAGCAGTTCTTC. It codes for CASSHYGLAGYNEQFF. This rearrangement joins TRBV4-1 to TRBJ2-1; 11 nucleotides match TRBD2. Germline values: CDR1 MGHRA, CDR2 YSYEKL. The ends lost 3 bases at V and 3 bases at J; junction bases unmatched: 4. This CDR3 contains 16 residues.

This clonotype was observed many times. This chain connects TRBV7-3 to TRBJ2-3; 8 bases agree with TRBD1. The J segment lost 2 bases and the V segment lost 5 bases, leaving 6 bases of the junction unmatched. The CDR3 is 15 residues long. The germline CDR1 and CDR2 sequences are SGHTA and FQGTGA. The CDR3 DNA sequence: TGTGCCAGCAGCCGCTCGGGACAGGTCACAGATACGCAGTATTTT. Protein product: CASSRSGQVTDTQYF.

The chain employs TRBV29-1 and TRBJ2-7; TRBD1 matches at 9 bases. Germline assignment: CDR1 SQVTM and CDR2 ANQGSEA. The V gene end was trimmed by 5 bases and the J gene end by 3 bases; junction bases not matched to a gene: 8. This CDR3 is built from 14 residues. The CDR3 nucleotides read TGCAGCGTTACTGAGCAGACAGGGGGCTACGAGCAGTACTTC. Its protein product is CSVTEQTGGYEQYF.

This clonotype was counted many times. This chain connects TRBV12-3 or TRBV12-4 to TRBJ2-5; 7 nucleotides align to TRBD2. This CDR3 is 13 amino acids long. V lost 4 bases to trimming and J lost 4 bases; unmatched junction nucleotides: 3. This chain's CDR3 is CASSWGLTETQYF. The CDR3, as DNA: TGTGCCAGCAGTTGGGGACTAACAGAGACCCAGTACTTC.

This clonotype was recorded once. This chain uses TRBV20-1 with TRBJ1-2, with D unclear. CDR1 and CDR2 (germline): DFQATT, SNEGSKA (reference sequence). The CDR3 covers 12 residues. V lost 3 bases to trimming and J lost 6 bases, with 11 bases between them. The CDR3: CSASRFSHGYTF. DNA of the CDR3: TGCAGTGCTAGTAGGTTCTCCCATGGCTACACCTTC.

This clonotype has at least ten counts. The chain employs TRBV4-3 and TRBJ1-6; D remains ambiguous. CDR3 length: 16 amino acids. V was shortened by 0 bases and J by 4 bases, with 10 bases between the two germline ends. Germline V gene data show CDR1 as LGHNA and CDR2 as YSLEER. In DNA, the CDR3 is TGCGCCAGCAGCCAAGAATTGGCTGCTTATAATTCACCCCTCCACTTT. Protein product: CASSQELAAYNSPLHF.

This clonotype was detected many times. The rearrangement uses TRBV9 and TRBJ2-7, with D unresolved. The CDR3 runs to 14 residues. Trimming removed 4 bases at V and 2 bases at J, with 13 bases between. Per germline, CDR1 SGDLS and CDR2 YYNGEE. CDR3: CASSSSGLPYEQYF. The CDR3 bases are TGTGCCAGCAGCTCGTCGGGCCTACCCTACGAGCAGTACTTC.

This clonotype was seen at least ten times. J is TRBJ2-3 and V is TRBV5-1; 8 bases map to TRBD2. This CDR3 region has 15 residues. Germline assignment: CDR1 SGHRS and CDR2 YFSETQ. V dropped 3 bases and J dropped 0; count of bases not matched to a gene: 3. The CDR3 DNA reads TGCGCCAGCAGCTCTCAGCGGGGGAGCACAGATACGCAGTATTTT. The encoded protein is CASSSQRGSTDTQYF.

The chain has TRBV24-1 and TRBJ2-1; D gene ambiguous. The CDR3 totals 13 residues. Germline V CDR1 and CDR2: KGHDR, SFDVKD. Trimming removed 0 bases from V and 8 bases from J, with 7 bases in between. CDR3 residues: CATSDLWSDEQFF. CDR3 bases: TGTGCCACCAGTGATTTGTGGTCTGATGAGCAGTTCTTC.

The sample holds many counts of this clonotype. V gene TRBV12-3 or TRBV12-4 combines with J gene TRBJ1-2; D is undetermined. Trimming pared 7 bases from V and 6 bases from J, leaving 9 bases between. The CDR3 spans 11 residues. The CDR3 loop reads CASTKGDGYTF. The CDR3 DNA reads as TGTGCCAGCACCAAGGGTGATGGCTACACCTTC.